These 4 T cell receptor beta chains were sequenced from one sample in a study of blood T cell repertoires in COVID-19. The assay was immunoSEQ multiplex PCR, and TCRdb's table has in-frame clones only and misses some. The sample holds more than 11,000 clones, roughly 85% seen once. Sequencing was performed on peripheral blood. These receptors were taken from a man in his forties with active or convalescent COVID-19.

The genes are TRBV10-3 and TRBJ2-1, with D possibly matching TRBD2 (6 bases). Germline V CDR1 and CDR2: ENHRY, SYGVKD. The CDR3 totals 14 residues. Trimming cost V 10 bases and J 1 base, with 14 bases left between them. For the CDR3, the DNA is TGTGCCAGCCTGATGGGGGGTTCCTACAATGAGCAGTTCTTC. Amino acid sequence: CASLMGGSYNEQFF.

The gene calls are TRBV7-9 and TRBJ2-5; a possible D gene is TRBD1 (5 bases). V was shortened by 1 base and J by 5 bases, with 8 bases between the two germline ends. This CDR3 comprises 13 residues. CDR1 SEHNR and CDR2 FQNEAQ come from the germline V gene (reference sequence). The CDR3, as DNA: TGTGCCAGCAGCTTAGGCAGGGTCGAGACCCAGTACTTC. As protein: CASSLGRVETQYF.

The chain carries TRBV6-6 and TRBJ1-5, with 7 nucleotides matching TRBD1. Losses at the gene ends were 5 bases for V and 1 base for J; bases not matched to a gene: 2. The germline V gene encodes CDR1 MNHNY and CDR2 SVGAGI (reference sequence). The CDR3 consists of 14 residues. The CDR3 region has the DNA TGTGCCAGCAGTCAGGGGGTGAGCAATCAGCCCCAGCATTTT. Translation: CASSQGVSNQPQHF.

This chain links TRBV19 with TRBJ1-4, with D tentatively TRBD1 (6 bases). Germline V gene lookup returns CDR1 LNHDA and CDR2 SQIVND (reference sequence). The V gene lost 5 bases and the J gene lost 2 bases, with 15 bases spanning the gap. There are 16 residues in the CDR3. The CDR3 here is CASSALGGATNEKLFF. CDR3 coding DNA: TGTGCCAGTAGTGCCCTCGGGGGGGCTACTAATGAAAAACTGTTTTTT.